The rows below give T cell receptor beta chains drawn from one sample of a study of blood T cell repertoires in COVID-19. Measured with immunoSEQ multiplex PCR; TCRdb has only the in-frame clones, and not every one. Among 200,000 to 250,000 clones listed, about 82% were seen once. The sequencing sample was made of peripheral blood. These receptors were taken from a man of 80 years or more with acute or convalescent COVID-19. CDR3s leave out the opening cysteine and the closing phenylalanine or tryptophan.

len: 10; j_gene: TRBJ2-5; v_gene: TRBV10-3; CDR3aa: AITQDQETQY
len: 13; j_gene: TRBJ2-3; v_gene: TRBV28; CDR3aa: ASSLIAGSGYTQY
len: 9; j_gene: TRBJ2-7; v_gene: TRBV19; CDR3aa: ASSKATEQY
len: 12; j_gene: TRBJ2-5; v_gene: TRBV7-2; CDR3aa: ASSLVPRQETQY
len: 13; j_gene: TRBJ1-3; v_gene: TRBV28; CDR3aa: ASSLHRGSGNTIY
len: 12; j_gene: TRBJ1-1; v_gene: TRBV2; CDR3aa: ASSTDRGNSEAF
len: 11; j_gene: TRBJ1-5; v_gene: TRBV3-1/TRBV3-2; CDR3aa: ASSRERGQPQH
len: 11; j_gene: TRBJ2-2; v_gene: TRBV7-9; CDR3aa: ASSFSNTGELF
len: 12; j_gene: TRBJ1-1; v_gene: TRBV7-9; CDR3aa: ASSFGTGYTEAF
len: 12; j_gene: TRBJ2-7; v_gene: TRBV25-1; CDR3aa: ASSTSGSSYEQY
len: 12; j_gene: TRBJ2-4; v_gene: TRBV11-2; CDR3aa: ASSSRVDKNIQY
len: 13; j_gene: TRBJ2-1; v_gene: TRBV3-1/TRBV3-2; CDR3aa: ASSQPGRGGNEQF
len: 11; j_gene: TRBJ2-3; v_gene: TRBV6-6; CDR3aa: ASSYSGLVDEY
len: 14; j_gene: TRBJ2-3; v_gene: TRBV6-1; CDR3aa: ASSEQQGARLDTQY
len: 13; j_gene: TRBJ2-7; v_gene: TRBV21-1; CDR3aa: ASSTRQGESYEQY
len: 17; j_gene: TRBJ2-6; v_gene: TRBV5-1; CDR3aa: ASSRDYRASISGANVLT
len: 12; j_gene: TRBJ1-4; v_gene: TRBV6-5; CDR3aa: ASIKQGANEKLF
len: 14; j_gene: TRBJ2-7; v_gene: TRBV27; CDR3aa: ASSLSQGARPYEQY
len: 11; j_gene: TRBJ2-7; v_gene: TRBV5-6; CDR3aa: ASSLTGPYEQY
len: 12; j_gene: TRBJ2-3; v_gene: TRBV10-3; CDR3aa: AISPRRATDTQY
len: 15; j_gene: TRBJ2-1; v_gene: TRBV3-1/TRBV3-2; CDR3aa: ASSPPSGVLSYNEQF
len: 15; j_gene: TRBJ1-2; v_gene: TRBV5-3; CDR3aa: ARSLAWAGTANYGYT
len: 12; j_gene: TRBJ2-7; v_gene: TRBV3-1/TRBV3-2; CDR3aa: ASSQVTVSYEQY
len: 13; j_gene: TRBJ2-1; v_gene: TRBV24-1; CDR3aa: ATSAPGGGYNEQF
len: 13; j_gene: TRBJ2-7; v_gene: TRBV11-3; CDR3aa: ASSLGEAHSYEQY
len: 14; j_gene: TRBJ2-1; v_gene: TRBV24-1; CDR3aa: ATGSSGLPYYNEQF
len: 12; j_gene: TRBJ2-3; v_gene: TRBV12-5; CDR3aa: ASALRGRTDTQY
len: 13; j_gene: TRBJ2-7; v_gene: TRBV4-1; CDR3aa: ASSQKSQDPYEQY
len: 11; j_gene: TRBJ2-7; v_gene: TRBV6-5; CDR3aa: ASSVDRAYEQY
len: 12; j_gene: TRBJ1-1; v_gene: TRBV5-4; CDR3aa: ASSSRPMNTEAF
len: 12; j_gene: TRBJ1-1; v_gene: TRBV29-1; CDR3aa: SVDPPPGNTEAF
len: 13; j_gene: TRBJ1-3; v_gene: TRBV24-1; CDR3aa: ATSDSGLSGNTIY
len: 14; j_gene: TRBJ1-6; v_gene: TRBV7-2; CDR3aa: ASSPESRVKNSPLH
len: 14; j_gene: TRBJ1-1; v_gene: TRBV3-1/TRBV3-2; CDR3aa: ASSQSFGHLLSEAF
len: 13; j_gene: TRBJ2-3; v_gene: TRBV11-2; CDR3aa: ASSPGFRGAFTQY
len: 13; j_gene: TRBJ2-2; v_gene: TRBV2; CDR3aa: ASSEISTATGELF
len: 12; j_gene: TRBJ1-5; v_gene: TRBV6-2/TRBV6-3; CDR3aa: TSSGTFSNQPQH
len: 12; j_gene: TRBJ1-1; v_gene: TRBV28; CDR3aa: ASSPPTVNTEAF
len: 14; j_gene: TRBJ2-2; v_gene: TRBV7-2; CDR3aa: ASSLREAEWTGELF
len: 10; j_gene: TRBJ1-2; v_gene: TRBV19; CDR3aa: ASNEGAEGYT
len: 16; j_gene: TRBJ1-5; v_gene: TRBV19; CDR3aa: ASSTPPGTGYANQPQH
len: 11; j_gene: TRBJ1-2; v_gene: TRBV29-1; CDR3aa: SVDRDSYRGYT
len: 11; j_gene: TRBJ1-5; v_gene: TRBV19; CDR3aa: ASSKAGKQPQH
len: 14; j_gene: TRBJ1-3; v_gene: TRBV5-6; CDR3aa: ASSSTQRGSGNTIY
len: 12; j_gene: TRBJ1-1; v_gene: TRBV15; CDR3aa: ATSRESAGSEAF
len: 12; j_gene: TRBJ1-6; v_gene: TRBV3-1/TRBV3-2; CDR3aa: ASSPQAGSSPLH
len: 12; j_gene: TRBJ1-4; v_gene: TRBV11-1; CDR3aa: ASSLAPGDEKLF
len: 12; j_gene: TRBJ2-7; v_gene: TRBV5-4; CDR3aa: ASSLPGQGLEQY
len: 14; j_gene: TRBJ1-2; v_gene: TRBV4-3; CDR3aa: ASSLGLRGQAGGYT
len: 11; j_gene: TRBJ1-6; v_gene: TRBV6-1; CDR3aa: ASSELQFSPLH